Listed here are 18 T cell receptor beta chains from one sample, sequenced in a study of cytomegalovirus exposure and HLA in healthy donors. PCR used 60 Vbeta primers and 13 Jbeta primers. Sequenced by immunoSEQ multiplex PCR; TCRdb stores in-frame clones only, minus some. The data contain fewer than 120,000 clones, around 80% of them seen just once; the ten biggest clones take up just under 3%. The sequencing input was PBMCs. The source is a woman aged 55-75 years in good health and CMV-seropositive.

V and J are TRBV7-2 and TRBJ1-6; D possibly corresponds to TRBD1 (5 bases). The V gene's germline CDR1 is SGHTA and CDR2 FQGNSA. Trimming removed 0 bases at V and 7 bases at J, with 10 bases between. The CDR3 is 15 residues long. CDR3 DNA sequence: TGTGCCAGCAGCTTAGCCAATAGGGGCAATTCACCCCTCCACTTT. Translated: CASSLANRGNSPLHF.

This chain uses TRBV6-6 with TRBJ1-2, with D possibly TRBD1 on 6 matching bases. CDR3 length: 13 residues. Between the trimmed V and J ends, which lost 5 bases and 4 bases, there was a span of 11 bases. Germline loops: CDR1 MNHNY, CDR2 SVGAGI (reference sequence). The CDR3 region has the DNA TGTGCCAGCAGTCCGGGACATGTCTATGGCTACACCTTC. Translated, it gives CASSPGHVYGYTF.

The chain combines TRBV29-1 with TRBJ2-5; TRBD1 aligns across 10 bases. CDR1 and CDR2 (germline): SQVTM, ANQGSEA. CDR3 length equals 15 residues. Germline trimming cut 2 bases from V and 2 bases from J; bases unmatched to any gene: 5. The CDR3 DNA reads as TGCAGCGTTGAACGTGGGGGACAGGGGCAAGAGACCCAGTACTTC. It specifies CSVERGGQGQETQYF. The whole variable domain, filled in from reference TRBV29-1 and TRBJ2-5, reads SAVISQKPSRDICQRGTSLTIQCQVDSQVTMMFWYRQQPGQSLTLIATANQGSEATYESGFVIDKFPISRPNLTFSTLTVSNMSPEDSSIYLCSVERGGQGQETQYFGPGTRLLVL.

The CDR3 coding sequence is TGCGCCAGCAGCCCGACACGCCCCGGGGAGCTGTTTTTT. Translation gives CASSPTRPGELFF. V gene TRBV5-1 combines with J gene TRBJ2-2; D not certain. In germline, CDR1 is SGHRS, CDR2 YFSETQ. V lost 4 bases and J lost 6, with 10 bases in between. The CDR3 runs 13 residues.

This clone was seen only a few times. V is TRBV4-1 and J is TRBJ2-7, with 9 bases lining up with TRBD1. The CDR3 loop spans 14 amino acids. CDR1 and CDR2 from the germline V gene are MGHRA and YSYEKL. Trimming at V came to 4 bases and at J to 2 bases, leaving 3 bases not matched to a gene. CDR3 DNA sequence: TGCGCCAGCAGCCGGACAGGGGTAACCTACGAGCAGTACTTC. It codes for CASSRTGVTYEQYF.

V and J are TRBV6-4 and TRBJ2-7; 10 bases line up with TRBD1. The CDR3 covers 16 residues. In germline, CDR1 is MRHNA, CDR2 SNTAGT. V gave up 2 bases and J gave up 2 bases; unmatched junction bases: 6. Here the CDR3 reads CASSDPDRGHTYEQYF. The CDR3 nucleotides read TGTGCCAGCAGTGACCCCGACAGGGGGCATACCTACGAGCAGTACTTC.

The J gene is TRBJ1-5, the V gene TRBV18; 10 bases agree with TRBD1. Per the germline V gene, CDR1 is KGHSH and CDR2 is LQKENI. The CDR3 has 16 residues. Unmatched junction bases numbered 7, after V lost 6 bases and J lost 2 bases. The CDR3 protein is CASSNLGTGGNQPQHF. The DNA of the CDR3 is TGTGCCAGCTCTAATTTGGGGACAGGGGGCAATCAGCCCCAGCATTTT.

V and J are TRBV6-5 and TRBJ1-2; a weak D match, TRBD1 (5 bases). The length of the CDR3 is 14 residues. The V end was cut by 2 bases, the J end by 5 bases, with 12 bases between. Germline CDR1 and CDR2: MNHEY and SVGAGI. The CDR3 sequence is CASSYRGAQYGYTF. The CDR3 region has the DNA TGTGCCAGCAGTTACCGCGGGGCGCAGTATGGCTACACCTTC.

In DNA, the CDR3 is TGTGCCAGCAGCCAAGGCCTAGCACCGTACAATGAGCAGTTCTTC. It translates to CASSQGLAPYNEQFF. The chain joins TRBV4-2 to TRBJ2-1; perhaps TRBD2 as D (5 bases). CDR1 is LGHNA, CDR2 YNFKEQ, per germline. Trimming removed 1 base at V and 4 bases at J, with 11 bases between. The CDR3 has 15 amino acids.

This clone came up a few times. V gene TRBV6-1 combines with J gene TRBJ2-1, with 10 bases matching TRBD2. Germline V gene sequence: CDR1 MNHNS, CDR2 SASEGT. J lost 9 bases, V lost 7 bases, and 6 bases had no gene match. The CDR3 totals 13 residues. CDR3 in amino acids: CASKLAGVGEQFF. The CDR3 nucleotides read TGTGCCAGCAAGCTAGCGGGAGTGGGTGAGCAGTTCTTC.

This chain joins TRBV5-1 and TRBJ2-5; weak D call: TRBD2 (6 bases). Germline CDR1 SGHRS, CDR2 YFSETQ. The CDR3 runs to 14 residues. The V end lost 2 bases, the J end lost 2 bases, and 10 bases lay between the germline ends. The CDR3 DNA is TGCGCCAGCAGCTTCCCGGGGAGGCAAGAGACCCAGTACTTC. Amino acids: CASSFPGRQETQYF.

Regarding this clone: The same CDR3 also results from other DNA sequences found in this sample. The V gene is TRBV2, the J gene TRBJ2-2, with unresolved D. CDR1 is SNHLY, CDR2 FYNNEI, per germline. V lost 7 bases, J lost 1 base, and 4 bases lay in between. The CDR3 length is 12 residues. CDR3 sequence reads: CASKQNTGELFF. The CDR3 DNA reads as TGTGCCAGCAAACAGAACACCGGGGAGCTGTTTTTT.

This clone was recorded a few times. The chain is built from TRBV7-9 and TRBJ1-3, with D possibly being TRBD1 (5 bases). The V end was cut by 1 base, the J end by 2 bases, with 9 bases between. The CDR3 consists of 15 residues. Germline V lookup: CDR1 SEHNR, CDR2 FQNEAQ (reference sequence). The CDR3 is CASSLGSGPGNTIYF. The CDR3 DNA reads TGTGCCAGCAGCTTAGGATCAGGGCCTGGAAACACCATATATTTT.

The chain has TRBV7-8 and TRBJ1-2, with D unclear. V lost 1 base, J lost 0 bases, and 9 bases lay in between. This CDR3 spans 15 amino acids. CDR1 is SGHVS, CDR2 FQNEAQ, per germline. In DNA, the CDR3 is TGTGCCAGCAGCTTAGAGCTGCTAGCTAACTATGGCTACACCTTC. Amino acids: CASSLELLANYGYTF.

This chain connects TRBV7-3 to TRBJ2-1; tentatively, D is TRBD2 (6 bases). Germline V gene sequence: CDR1 SGHTA, CDR2 FQGTGA. V lost 3 bases, J lost 10 bases, and 16 bases lay in between. This CDR3 is 14 amino acids long. CDR3 sequence reads: CASSFRTGVEEQFF. As DNA, the CDR3 is TGTGCCAGCAGCTTCAGGACGGGAGTGGAGGAGCAGTTCTTC.

The genes are TRBV18 and TRBJ1-4; TRBD1 aligns across 7 bases. Trimming removed 4 bases from V and 4 bases from J; junction bases left unmatched: 3. The CDR3 extends over 14 amino acids. Germline CDR1 is KGHSH and CDR2 is LQKENI. The CDR3 is CASSLDRDNEKLFF. The CDR3 DNA follows: TGTGCCAGCTCACTTGACAGGGATAATGAAAAACTGTTTTTT.

V and J are TRBV4-1 and TRBJ1-1; TRBD1 might be the D (6 bases). V dropped 1 base and J dropped 4 bases, with 13 bases sitting between them. The CDR3 spans 15 residues. Germline values: CDR1 MGHRA, CDR2 YSYEKL. CDR3 in DNA: TGCGCCAGCAGCCAAGCGAACAGGGAGTCCACTGAAGCTTTCTTT. Residues: CASSQANRESTEAFF.

The chain uses TRBV7-9 and TRBJ1-1, with 9 bases aligning to TRBD1. The CDR3 spans 14 residues. Germline V gives CDR1 SEHNR, CDR2 FQNEAQ (reference sequence). V gave up 1 base and J gave up 7 bases; unmatched junction bases: 4. This chain's CDR3 is CASSLGGQGLEAFF. In DNA, the CDR3 is TGTGCCAGCAGCTTAGGGGGACAGGGCCTTGAAGCTTTCTTT. Complete variable domain (other parts from reference TRBV7-9 and TRBJ1-1): DTGVSQNPRHKITKRGQNVTFRCDPISEHNRLYWYRQTLGQGPEFLTYFQNEAQLEKSRLLSDRFSAERPKGSFSTLEIQRTEQGDSAMYLCASSLGGQGLEAFFGQGTRLTVV.